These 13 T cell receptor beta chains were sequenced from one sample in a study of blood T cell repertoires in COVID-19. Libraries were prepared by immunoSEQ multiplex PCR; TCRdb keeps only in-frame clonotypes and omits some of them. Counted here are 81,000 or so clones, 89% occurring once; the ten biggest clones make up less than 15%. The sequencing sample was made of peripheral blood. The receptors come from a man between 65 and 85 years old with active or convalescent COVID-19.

The CDR3 loop is CASSLELRGGLFGEQFF. CDR3 bases: TGTGCCAGCAGCTTAGAGTTGAGGGGGGGCCTTTTCGGTGAGCAGTTCTTC. The chain uses TRBV7-6 and TRBJ2-1; maybe TRBD2 (7 bases). V lost 1 base and J lost 9, with 22 bases in between. Germline CDR1 is SGHVS and CDR2 is FNYEAQ. The CDR3 extends over 17 amino acids.

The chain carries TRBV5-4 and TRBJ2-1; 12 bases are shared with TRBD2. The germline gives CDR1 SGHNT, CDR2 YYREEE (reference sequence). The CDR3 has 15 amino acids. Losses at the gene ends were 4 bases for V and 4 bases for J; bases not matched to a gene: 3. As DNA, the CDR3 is TGTGCCAGCAGCCCTACTAGCGGGGGGTACAATGAGCAGTTCTTC. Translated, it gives CASSPTSGGYNEQFF.

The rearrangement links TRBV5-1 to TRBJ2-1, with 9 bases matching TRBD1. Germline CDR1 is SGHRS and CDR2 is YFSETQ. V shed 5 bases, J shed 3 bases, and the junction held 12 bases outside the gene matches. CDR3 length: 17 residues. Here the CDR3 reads CASRPYGGQGGYNEQFF. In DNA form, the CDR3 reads TGCGCCAGCAGACCCTACGGGGGACAGGGAGGCTACAATGAGCAGTTCTTC.

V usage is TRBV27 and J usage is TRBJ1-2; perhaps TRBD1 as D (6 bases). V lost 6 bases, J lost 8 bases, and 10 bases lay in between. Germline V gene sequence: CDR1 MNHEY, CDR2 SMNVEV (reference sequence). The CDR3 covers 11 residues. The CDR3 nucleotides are TGTGCCAGCAGGAACAGGGACGGCTACACCTTC. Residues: CASRNRDGYTF.

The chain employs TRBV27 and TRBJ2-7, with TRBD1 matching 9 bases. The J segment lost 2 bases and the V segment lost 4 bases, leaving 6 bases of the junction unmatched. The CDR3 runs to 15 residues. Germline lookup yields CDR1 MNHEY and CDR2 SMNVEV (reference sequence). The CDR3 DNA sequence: TGTGCCAGCAGTTCCCTCGGGACAGGGACCTACGAGCAGTACTTC. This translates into CASSSLGTGTYEQYF.

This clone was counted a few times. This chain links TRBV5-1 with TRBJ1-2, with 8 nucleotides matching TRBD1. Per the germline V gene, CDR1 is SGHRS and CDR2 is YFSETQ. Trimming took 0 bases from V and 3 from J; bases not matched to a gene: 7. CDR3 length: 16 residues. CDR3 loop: CASSLEGSGGYYGYTF. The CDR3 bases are TGCGCCAGCAGCTTGGAGGGGTCAGGGGGCTACTATGGCTACACCTTC.

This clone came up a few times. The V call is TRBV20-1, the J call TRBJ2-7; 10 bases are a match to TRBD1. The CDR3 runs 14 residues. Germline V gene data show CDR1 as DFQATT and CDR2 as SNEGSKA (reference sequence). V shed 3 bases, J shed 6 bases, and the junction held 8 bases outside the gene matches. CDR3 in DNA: TGCAGTGCTAGTTGGGGACAGGGGTTCTTCGAGCAGTACTTC. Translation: CSASWGQGFFEQYF.

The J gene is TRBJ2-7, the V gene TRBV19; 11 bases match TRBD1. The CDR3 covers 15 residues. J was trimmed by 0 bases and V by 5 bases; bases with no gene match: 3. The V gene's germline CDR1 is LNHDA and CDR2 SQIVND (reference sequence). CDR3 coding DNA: TGTGCCAGTAGTTCAGGGACAGGGGGCTCCTACGAGCAGTACTTC. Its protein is CASSSGTGGSYEQYF.

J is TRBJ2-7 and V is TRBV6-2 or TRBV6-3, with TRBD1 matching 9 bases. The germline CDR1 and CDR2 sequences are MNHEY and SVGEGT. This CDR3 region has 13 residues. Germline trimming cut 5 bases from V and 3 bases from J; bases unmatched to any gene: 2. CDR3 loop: CASSKGQGYEQYF. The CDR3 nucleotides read TGTGCCAGCAGTAAGGGACAGGGCTACGAGCAGTACTTC.

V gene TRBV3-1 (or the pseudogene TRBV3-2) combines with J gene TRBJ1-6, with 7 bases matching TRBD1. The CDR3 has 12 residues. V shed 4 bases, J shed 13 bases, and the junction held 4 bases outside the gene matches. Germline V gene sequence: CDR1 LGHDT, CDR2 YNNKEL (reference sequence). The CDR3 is CASSRQGSPLHF. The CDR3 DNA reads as TGTGCCAGCAGCCGACAGGGTAGTCCCCTCCACTTT.

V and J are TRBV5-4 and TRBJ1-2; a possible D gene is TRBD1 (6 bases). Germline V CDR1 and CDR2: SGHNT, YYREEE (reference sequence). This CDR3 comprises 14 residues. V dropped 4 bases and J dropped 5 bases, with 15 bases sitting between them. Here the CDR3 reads CASSPGTSGYGYTF. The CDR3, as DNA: TGTGCCAGCAGCCCCGGGACATCGGGGTATGGCTACACCTTC. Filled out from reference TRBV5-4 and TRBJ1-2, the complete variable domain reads ETGVTQSPTHLIKTRGQQVTLRCSSQSGHNTVSWYQQALGQGPQFIFQYYREEENGRGNFPPRFSGLQFPNYSSELNVNALELDDSALYLCASSPGTSGYGYTFGSGTRLTVV.

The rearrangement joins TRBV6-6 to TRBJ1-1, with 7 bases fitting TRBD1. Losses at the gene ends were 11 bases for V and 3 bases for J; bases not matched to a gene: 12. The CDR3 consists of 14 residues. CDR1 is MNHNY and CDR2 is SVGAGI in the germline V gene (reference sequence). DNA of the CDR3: TGTGCCGTCGAGAGGTTCAGGGGGGACACTGAAGCTTTCTTT. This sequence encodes CAVERFRGDTEAFF.

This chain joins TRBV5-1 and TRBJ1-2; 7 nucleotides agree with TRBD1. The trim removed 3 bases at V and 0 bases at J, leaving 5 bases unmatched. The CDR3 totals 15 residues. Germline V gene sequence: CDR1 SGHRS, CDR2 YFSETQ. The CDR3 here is CASSSGDRANYGYTF. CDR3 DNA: TGCGCCAGCAGCTCCGGGGACAGAGCTAACTATGGCTACACCTTC.